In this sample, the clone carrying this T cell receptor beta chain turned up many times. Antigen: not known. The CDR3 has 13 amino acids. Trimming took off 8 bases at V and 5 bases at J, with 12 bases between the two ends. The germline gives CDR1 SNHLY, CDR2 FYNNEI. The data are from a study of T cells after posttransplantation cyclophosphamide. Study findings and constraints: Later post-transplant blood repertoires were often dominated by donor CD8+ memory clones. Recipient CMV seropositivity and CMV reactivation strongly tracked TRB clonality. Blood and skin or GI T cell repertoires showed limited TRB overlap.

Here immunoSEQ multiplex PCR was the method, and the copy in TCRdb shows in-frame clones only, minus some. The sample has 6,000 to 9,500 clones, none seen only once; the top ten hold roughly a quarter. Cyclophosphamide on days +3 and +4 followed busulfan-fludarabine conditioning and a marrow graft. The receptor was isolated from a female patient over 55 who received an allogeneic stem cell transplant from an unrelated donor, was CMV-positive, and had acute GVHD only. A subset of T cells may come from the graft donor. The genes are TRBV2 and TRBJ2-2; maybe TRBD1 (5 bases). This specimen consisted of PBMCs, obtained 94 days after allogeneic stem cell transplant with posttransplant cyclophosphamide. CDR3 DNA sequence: TGTGCCAGCTCCCAGGGAATGACCGGGGAGCTGTTTTTT. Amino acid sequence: CASSQGMTGELFF.